Listed below are T cell receptor beta chains from one sample, sequenced in a study of cytomegalovirus exposure and HLA in healthy donors. Clones were sequenced by immunoSEQ multiplex PCR, and TCRdb holds only the in-frame ones, with some missing. The sample includes roughly 100,000 clones, roughly an eighth of them seen just once. Sequenced input: PBMCs. The receptors stem from a man in his forties in good health and CMV-seropositive. Both conserved end residues are part of each CDR3. A D gene is named only where the DNA matches it firmly. Clone size appears in some rows only: once, few, many, or a class for an expanded clone.

j_call v_call d_call clone_size cdr3_aa cdr3_nt
TRBJ2-3 TRBV14 TRBD2 few CASSQDSASGAPSTDTQYF TGTGCCAGCAGCCAAGATTCGGCTAGCGGGGCGCCTAGCACAGATACGCAGTATTTT
TRBJ1-5 TRBV11-3 . once CASSTGEGNQPQHF TGTGCCAGCAGCACGGGGGAGGGCAATCAGCCCCAGCATTTT
TRBJ2-1 TRBV2 TRBD2 few CASSEAGGLAIYYEQFF TGTGCCAGCAGTGAAGCGGGGGGACTAGCGATCTACTATGAGCAGTTCTTC
TRBJ2-7 TRBV10-1 TRBD2 . CASSEALAGGRYEQYF TGCGCCAGCAGTGAGGCGTTAGCGGGAGGTCGGTACGAGCAGTACTTC
TRBJ2-4 TRBV7-9 . few CASSFANIQYF TGTGCCAGCAGCTTTGCGAACATTCAGTACTTC
TRBJ2-5 TRBV5-6 . few CASSPPEGQETQYF TGTGCCAGCAGCCCGCCGGAGGGCCAAGAGACCCAGTACTTC
TRBJ1-1 TRBV7-8 . few CASSRDSNTEAFF TGTGCCAGCAGCCGAGACTCGAACACTGAAGCTTTCTTT
TRBJ1-5 TRBV10-1 . . CASSESGVWQPQHF TGCGCCAGCAGTGAGTCAGGGGTATGGCAGCCCCAGCATTTT
TRBJ2-3 TRBV7-9 . . CASSHTSTDTQYF TGTGCCAGCAGCCACACAAGCACAGATACGCAGTATTTT
TRBJ2-1 TRBV7-7 TRBD2 few CASSLTSGSSPYNEQFF TGTGCCAGCAGCTTAACCAGCGGGAGTTCTCCCTACAATGAGCAGTTCTTC
TRBJ2-2 TRBV21-1 . . CAAIAGPGPLAGGPGELFF TGTGCCGCGATAGCGGGTCCAGGGCCACTAGCGGGAGGGCCTGGGGAGCTGTTTTTT